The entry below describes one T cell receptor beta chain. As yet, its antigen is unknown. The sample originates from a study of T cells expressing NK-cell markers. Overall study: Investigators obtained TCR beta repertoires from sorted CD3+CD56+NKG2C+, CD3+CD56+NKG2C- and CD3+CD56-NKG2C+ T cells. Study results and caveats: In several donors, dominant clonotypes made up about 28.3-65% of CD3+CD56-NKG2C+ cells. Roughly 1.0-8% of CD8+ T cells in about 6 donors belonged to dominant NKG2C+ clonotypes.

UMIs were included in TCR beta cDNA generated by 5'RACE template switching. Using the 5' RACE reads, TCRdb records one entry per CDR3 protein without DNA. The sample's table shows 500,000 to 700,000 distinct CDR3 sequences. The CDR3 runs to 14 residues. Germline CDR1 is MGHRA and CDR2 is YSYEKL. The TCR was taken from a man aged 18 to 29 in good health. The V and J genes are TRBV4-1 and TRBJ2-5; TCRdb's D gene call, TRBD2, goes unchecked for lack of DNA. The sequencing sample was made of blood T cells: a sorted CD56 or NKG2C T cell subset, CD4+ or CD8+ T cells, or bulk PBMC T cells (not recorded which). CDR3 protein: CASSQGTGLETQYF.